This TCR beta chain emerged from a study of TIL therapy for anti-PD-1-resistant metastatic lung cancer. Study at large: Patients then received nivolumab; progressors got lymphodepletion, TIL and IL-2.

V was clipped by 5 bases and J by 3 bases; unmatched bases: 15. Germline CDR1 LNHDA, CDR2 SQIVND (reference sequence). CDR3 length: 19 residues. Stated time point: pre-treatment sample, taken before nivolumab and TIL therapy. Stage 4 NSCLC adults joined between October 2017 and January 2020. This was the immunoSEQ v3 assay. Here immunoSEQ multiplex PCR was the method, and the copy in TCRdb shows in-frame clones only, minus some. The profile shows tens of thousands of clones, more than 75% of them singletons. This chain connects TRBV19 to TRBJ1-4; 10 bases fit TRBD1. Here the sequenced sample was blood, taken at baseline. The receptor was derived from a person aged 25 to 85 with non-small cell lung cancer. The CDR3 spells CASSFRPGQGTRANEKLFF. Here the CDR3 DNA reads TGTGCCAGTAGTTTCCGGCCGGGACAGGGGACTCGGGCTAATGAAAAACTGTTTTTT.